These 30 T cell receptor beta chains share one sample of origin, sequenced in a study of beta chain features in type 1 diabetes. Sequenced material consisted of expressed TCRB transcripts (all of the isolated RNA was reverse transcribed). Data came from immunoSEQ multiplex PCR; TCRdb stores just in-frame clones and leaves some out. The sample has 200,000 to 250,000 clones; roughly two thirds are singletons. Sequencing was performed on naive CD4+ T cells from blood. The receptors here all came from a man under 40 in good health.

Details on this clone: The identical CDR3 is also encoded by other nucleotide sequences in the sample. The CDR3 DNA follows: TGTGCCTGGGCTCTCCTGACGGATGAGCAGTTCTTC. Translated, it gives CAWALLTDEQFF. V gene TRBV30 combines with J gene TRBJ2-1; D is unresolved. Trimming left V 5 bases short and J 8 bases short, with 13 bases between. The CDR3 contains 12 residues. Germline-derived CDR1 and CDR2 are GTSNPN and SVGIG (reference sequence).

About this clone itself: The junction differs from germline at one of its ends, possibly a read error. J is TRBJ1-1 and V is TRBV7-2; no reliable D call. Germline lookup yields CDR1 SGHTA and CDR2 FQGNSA. This CDR3 comprises 15 residues. The DNA of the CDR3 is TGTGCCAGCACCTTATTAGGGCAGGTGAACACTGAAGCTTTCTTT. Protein product: CASTLLGQVNTEAFF.

The chain combines TRBV29-1 with TRBJ1-4; maybe TRBD1 (5 bases). CDR3 size: 12 residues. Germline V CDR1 and CDR2: SQVTM, ANQGSEA. V gave up 4 bases and J gave up 3 bases, with 6 bases separating them. The CDR3 reads CSVGGANEKLFF. The CDR3 nucleotides are TGCAGCGTTGGGGGGGCTAATGAAAAACTGTTTTTT.

The chain joins TRBV15 to TRBJ1-5; possible D gene TRBD1, 5 bases. The V end was cut by 3 bases, the J end by 6 bases, with 12 bases between. Germline V gene sequence: CDR1 LNHNV, CDR2 YYDKDF (reference sequence). The CDR3 is 14 residues long. The DNA of the CDR3 is TGTGCCACCAGCAGCGGGGGGAGAGGTCAGCCCCAGCATTTT. This gives the protein CATSSGGRGQPQHF. The entire variable domain, with the rest obtained from reference TRBV15 and TRBJ1-5, is as follows: DAMVIQNPRYQVTQFGKPVTLSCSQTLNHNVMYWYQQKSSQAPKLLFHYYDKDFNNEADTPDNFQSRRPNTSFCFLDIRSPGLGDTAMYLCATSSGGRGQPQHFGDGTRLSIL.

This clone was counted only a few times. The chain links TRBV7-9 to TRBJ1-1; D remains unclear. The CDR3 loop spans 13 amino acids. With 5 bases removed from V and 5 bases from J, the gap between germline ends came to 12 bases. CDR1 and CDR2 (germline): SEHNR, FQNEAQ (reference sequence). In DNA form, the CDR3 reads TGTGCCAGCAGCGCCGAGGCGGGGACTGAAGCTTTCTTT. This sequence encodes CASSAEAGTEAFF.

The chain carries TRBV20-1 and TRBJ1-4, with D hard to call. Germline loops: CDR1 DFQATT, CDR2 SNEGSKA (reference sequence). This CDR3 region has 11 residues. V shed 5 bases and J shed 8 bases, with 9 bases lying between them. CDR3 DNA: TGCAGTGCTGCCTTAGGAGAAAAACTGTTTTTT. This gives the protein CSAALGEKLFF.

The CDR3 loop reads CASSFDRGPYEQYF. The CDR3 nucleotides are TGTGCCAGCAGCTTCGACAGGGGACCCTACGAGCAGTACTTC. V usage is TRBV7-2 and J usage is TRBJ2-7; TRBD1 matches 8 bases. V dropped 3 bases and J dropped 2; count of bases not matched to a gene: 3. The CDR3 consists of 14 residues. Per germline, CDR1 SGHTA and CDR2 FQGNSA.

The chain links TRBV4-3 to TRBJ2-1; perhaps TRBD1 as D (5 bases). Trimming stripped 0 bases from V and 7 bases from J, with 13 bases between. The CDR3 is 15 amino acids. Looked up from germline, CDR1 is LGHNA and CDR2 is YSLEER. The chain's CDR3 is CASSQERGAWNEQFF. CDR3 nucleotide sequence: TGCGCCAGCAGCCAAGAAAGGGGCGCTTGGAATGAGCAGTTCTTC.

This clone was counted only a few times. The DNA of the CDR3 is TGTGCCAGCAGCTTAGCGAGTAGCGTCAGGTACAATGAGCAGTTCTTC. It codes for CASSLASSVRYNEQFF. The chain uses TRBV7-2 and TRBJ2-1; tentatively, D is TRBD2 (5 bases). The CDR3 totals 16 residues. Deletions cut 0 bases from V and 4 bases from J, with 13 bases between. Germline V gene lookup returns CDR1 SGHTA and CDR2 FQGNSA.

There are a few counts of this clone. The chain links TRBV30 to TRBJ2-5; TRBD1 aligns across 8 bases. The CDR3 totals 18 residues. V lost 1 base and J lost 3; bases outside the gene matches: 16. Germline assignment: CDR1 GTSNPN and CDR2 SVGIG (reference sequence). This CDR3 is CAWSALARSTGDEETQYF. The CDR3 nucleotides read TGTGCCTGGAGTGCCTTAGCCCGCTCGACAGGGGACGAAGAGACCCAGTACTTC.

The chain links TRBV7-9 to TRBJ2-1; 8 nucleotides align to TRBD2. Trimming took 0 bases from V and 6 from J; bases not matched to a gene: 7. This CDR3 region has 16 residues. From germline, CDR1 is SEHNR and CDR2 FQNEAQ (reference sequence). This CDR3 reads CASSLALAGLGNEQFF. As DNA, the CDR3 is TGTGCCAGCAGCTTAGCGCTAGCGGGTCTTGGCAATGAGCAGTTCTTC. Filled out from reference TRBV7-9 and TRBJ2-1, the complete variable domain reads DTGVSQNPRHKITKRGQNVTFRCDPISEHNRLYWYRQTLGQGPEFLTYFQNEAQLEKSRLLSDRFSAERPKGSFSTLEIQRTEQGDSAMYLCASSLALAGLGNEQFFGPGTRLTVL.

Comments on this clone: One end of the junction does not line up with germline, which may come from a read error. The J gene is TRBJ2-3, the V gene TRBV29-1; no definite D call. From germline, CDR1 is SQVTM and CDR2 ANQGSEA. The CDR3 covers 11 residues. CDR3 DNA: TGCAGCGTTAAAGACCCGGTCTCGCAGTATTTT. It encodes CSVKDPVSQYF.

The chain combines TRBV10-3 with TRBJ2-5; maybe TRBD2 (5 bases). V was clipped by 9 bases and J by 4 bases, with 15 bases between them. Looked up from germline, CDR1 is ENHRY and CDR2 is SYGVKD. The CDR3 length is 13 residues. CDR3 bases: TGTGCCATGGCGAAGGGAGTGGGAGAGACCCAGTACTTC. This codes for CAMAKGVGETQYF.

The chain uses TRBV6-5 and TRBJ2-1, with 7 bases aligning to TRBD1. The CDR3 length is 15 residues. Losses at the gene ends were 6 bases for V and 3 bases for J; bases not matched to a gene: 8. Germline assignment: CDR1 MNHEY and CDR2 SVGAGI. The CDR3 DNA follows: TGTGCCAGCAGGACCGACAGGGCCGACTACAATGAGCAGTTCTTC. It specifies CASRTDRADYNEQFF.

To note about this clone: Other DNA variants within this sample encode the same CDR3. The chain is built from TRBV2 and TRBJ1-5; 7 nucleotides agree with TRBD1. In germline, CDR1 is SNHLY, CDR2 FYNNEI. The V segment lost 6 bases and the J segment 4 bases; nucleotides outside the gene matches: 3. The CDR3 has 13 residues. DNA for the CDR3: TGTGCCAGCAGAGACAGGGCGAATCAGCCCCAGCATTTT. This codes for CASRDRANQPQHF.

This clone has only one observation. V and J are TRBV27 and TRBJ2-7, with D possibly matching TRBD2 (5 bases). Germline V gene sequence: CDR1 MNHEY, CDR2 SMNVEV (reference sequence). Between the trimmed V and J ends, which lost 4 bases and 6 bases, there was a span of 13 bases. There are 13 residues in the CDR3. The CDR3: CASSSGREPEQYF. DNA of the CDR3: TGTGCCAGCAGTTCGGGAAGAGAACCCGAGCAGTACTTC.

The chain links TRBV7-2 to TRBJ2-5; D unresolved. With 4 bases removed from V and 5 bases from J, the gap between germline ends came to 8 bases. The CDR3 contains 12 residues. CDR1 is SGHTA, CDR2 FQGNSA, per germline. CDR3 in amino acids: CASSSLWETQYF. The CDR3 nucleotides read TGTGCCAGCAGCTCCCTTTGGGAGACCCAGTACTTC.

This clone was detected only a few times. The chain carries TRBV5-4 and TRBJ1-1; 8 bases are shared with TRBD1. Germline CDR1 SGHNT, CDR2 YYREEE (reference sequence). The J segment lost 0 bases and the V segment lost 5 bases, leaving 3 bases of the junction unmatched. This CDR3 is 14 amino acids long. The DNA of the CDR3 is TGTGCCAGCAGGGGGACAGGCGTGAACACTGAAGCTTTCTTT. Residues: CASRGTGVNTEAFF.

The V and J genes are TRBV7-9 and TRBJ1-3; 8 positions agree with TRBD1. Germline V CDR1 and CDR2: SEHNR, FQNEAQ (reference sequence). This CDR3 is built from 15 residues. V shed 5 bases and J 4 bases; nucleotides not matched to a gene: 7. In DNA form, the CDR3 reads TGTGCCAGCAGCACGACAGGGGAATTCGGAAACACCATATATTTT. Encoded protein: CASSTTGEFGNTIYF.

The chain joins TRBV6-5 to TRBJ2-3; the D is unclear. The ends were cut back, 2 bases at V and 2 bases at J, with 5 bases in the middle. From germline, CDR1 is MNHEY and CDR2 SVGAGI. The CDR3 has 13 amino acids. CDR3 in DNA: TGTGCCAGCAGTTACCAGTACACAGATACGCAGTATTTT. It encodes CASSYQYTDTQYF.

The chain is built from TRBV2 and TRBJ2-5; D ambiguous. Germline V gene sequence: CDR1 SNHLY, CDR2 FYNNEI. V gave up 8 bases and J gave up 0 bases, with 10 bases separating them. The CDR3 length is 13 residues. CDR3 DNA sequence: TGTGCCAGCTCTAGTCCAAACCAAGAGACCCAGTACTTC. Amino acids: CASSSPNQETQYF.

Comments on this clone: The sample contains more than one DNA sequence encoding this CDR3. V and J are TRBV30 and TRBJ2-7, with a tentative D call TRBD1 (6 bases). Trimming stripped 1 base from V and 3 bases from J, with 7 bases between. Germline values: CDR1 GTSNPN, CDR2 SVGIG (reference sequence). This CDR3 comprises 12 residues. The CDR3 is CAWSEQGYEQYF. CDR3 coding DNA: TGTGCCTGGAGTGAACAGGGCTACGAGCAGTACTTC.

The chain has TRBV30 and TRBJ2-7, with D possibly TRBD2 on 5 matching bases. Trimming shortened V by 2 bases and J by 3 bases, and 11 bases separated the two germline ends. The CDR3 is 13 amino acids. Germline V gene data show CDR1 as GTSNPN and CDR2 as SVGIG (reference sequence). The CDR3 spells CAWSLEDFYEQYF. The CDR3 DNA sequence: TGTGCCTGGAGTCTCGAGGACTTCTACGAGCAGTACTTC.

V usage is TRBV9 and J usage is TRBJ1-6; 9 bases are a match to TRBD1. The germline V gene has CDR1 SGDLS and CDR2 YYNGEE. The CDR3 loop spans 17 amino acids. J lost 7 bases, V lost 5 bases, and 13 bases had no gene match. CDR3 sequence: CASRGGYPGQGNSPLHF. The CDR3 DNA follows: TGTGCCAGCAGAGGGGGGTACCCTGGACAGGGGAATTCACCCCTCCACTTT.

CDR3 sequence reads: CASSLYAGPYEQYF. In DNA form, the CDR3 reads TGTGCCAGCAGCTTATATGCGGGCCCCTACGAGCAGTACTTC. J is TRBJ2-7 and V is TRBV7-9; the D gene is possibly TRBD2 (5 bases). CDR1 and CDR2 from the germline V gene are SEHNR and FQNEAQ (reference sequence). The CDR3 length is 14 residues. V lost 2 bases and J lost 2, with 10 bases in between.

The rearrangement joins TRBV29-1 to TRBJ1-5; D unclear. Trimming stripped 4 bases from V and 7 bases from J, with 8 bases between. The CDR3 is 11 amino acids. Germline V CDR1 and CDR2: SQVTM, ANQGSEA. The CDR3 loop reads CSVGEGQPQHF. The CDR3 nucleotides read TGCAGCGTTGGGGAGGGCCAGCCCCAGCATTTT.

This chain connects TRBV28 to TRBJ2-1; TRBD2 is a possible D gene (6 bases). Looked up from germline, CDR1 is MDHEN and CDR2 is SYDVKM. The CDR3 totals 14 residues. Between the trimmed V and J ends, which lost 6 bases and 4 bases, there was a span of 13 bases. CDR3: CASSPLLAYNEQFF. The CDR3 coding sequence is TGTGCCAGCAGCCCCCTTCTAGCGTACAATGAGCAGTTCTTC.

The chain couples TRBV30 to TRBJ1-1; no reliable D call. V dropped 0 bases and J dropped 7 bases, with 9 bases sitting between them. This CDR3 has 12 residues. Germline CDR1 and CDR2: GTSNPN and SVGIG (reference sequence). CDR3 in amino acids: CAWSVKLGEAFF. The CDR3 DNA reads as TGTGCCTGGAGTGTAAAGCTGGGTGAAGCTTTCTTT.

Concerning this clone itself: Relative to the germline gene, one junction end is altered; a read error may explain this. J is TRBJ2-7 and V is TRBV7-9; D could derive from TRBD1 or TRBD2 (5 bases each). This CDR3 has 12 residues. CDR1 and CDR2 from the germline V gene are SEHNR and FQNEAQ (reference sequence). The CDR3 sequence is CASSFSGPRWDF. The CDR3 region has the DNA TGTGCCAGCAGCTTCTCGGGGCCTCGATGGGACTTC.

This clone showed up just a few times. The chain joins TRBV25-1 to TRBJ2-7; D is ambiguous. This CDR3 spans 12 amino acids. V shed 5 bases and J shed 3 bases, with 8 bases lying between them. Germline CDR1 is MGHDK and CDR2 is SYGVNS. As DNA, the CDR3 is TGTGCCAGCAGTCTCCTGAGCTACGAGCAGTACTTC. Translating it yields CASSLLSYEQYF.